This T cell receptor (beta chain) was captured in a study of shared clonotypes between healthy human individuals. TCRdb's copy holds only in-frame clones and misses some; the assay was immunoSEQ multiplex PCR. Of around 1.6 million clones in the sample, nearly 99% are singletons; the top ten hold roughly 0.42%. Germline-derived CDR1 and CDR2 are KGHSH and LQKENI. The CDR3 runs to 16 residues. V lost 0 bases, J lost 9 bases, and 7 bases stayed unmatched. The sample was naive CD4+ T cells sorted from blood. The subset: CD45RA+ positively selected. The rearrangement uses TRBV18 and TRBJ2-1; 11 bases fit TRBD1. The TCR originated in a man aged 25 to 40 in good health. CDR3 DNA sequence: TGTGCCAGCTCACCACCCGGGACAGGGGGTCGAAGTGAGCAGTTCTTC. Translated, it gives CASSPPGTGGRSEQFF.